Here is one T cell receptor beta chain with its context. Its antigen remains unknown. This entry is derived from a study of blood T cells in healthy people across ages. Study results and caveats: Long-lived donors carried more naive CD4+ cells and greater diversity than aged donors.

The CDR3 is made up of 13 amino acids. Combining a sample-barcoded 5' primer with a J-beta primer mix, a second PCR ran for about 7 to 11 cycles. The template-switch adaptor was a 5' adaptor with 12 random nucleotides. It tagged each cDNA molecule. MiXCR, applied by TCRdb to the 5' RACE reads, yields one record per CDR3 protein. In the table there are more than 500,000 distinct CDR3 sequences, roughly a quarter of which are singletons. The V gene is TRBV12-3 or TRBV12-4, the J gene TRBJ2-5; maybe TRBD2 (6 bases). The J call may be incorrect, as the DNA end agrees better with TRBJ2-1. The sequence was obtained from a woman in her sixties or seventies in good health. The sequencing input was blood. CDR3 sequence: CASSLGGTAEQFF. The DNA of the CDR3 is TGTGCCAGCAGTTTGGGGGGTACCGCTGAGCAGTTCTTC.